Each of the 28 T cell receptor beta chains below was sequenced from the same sample in a study of T cells in Graves' hyperthyroidism and ophthalmopathy. Template material for amplifying TCR beta CDR3 regions consisted of RNA transcripts. Researchers ran a first-round RT-PCR on the TCR CDR3 using the HTBI primer set. TCRdb re-called the multiplex PCR reads with MiXCR, one entry per CDR3 protein. Among about 700,000 distinct CDR3 sequences, about 15% were seen once, and the ten largest hold around 9.6%. The specimen was blood. The receptors originated from a woman aged 18-29 years with Graves' hyperthyroidism.

Notes on this clonotype: One base away lies a much larger clone, so this may be a sequencing read error. The chain has TRBV28 and TRBJ2-7, with D tentatively TRBD2 (6 bases). Germline CDR1 reads MDHEN; CDR2 reads SYDVKM. V dropped 4 bases and J dropped 3 bases, with 16 bases sitting between them. CDR3 length: 15 residues. The DNA of the CDR3 is TGTGCCAGCAGTTCCTTCTCGACTAGGTACTACGAGCAGTACTTC. This sequence encodes CASSSFSTRYYEQYF.

Remarks on this clonotype: A much more abundant neighbour one base away suggests this may be a read error. The conserved phenylalanine or tryptophan normally closing the CDR3 is absent here, so this likely arose from a read error. As DNA, the CDR3 is TGCGCCAGCAGCTTGGGGCAGCCAACTAACTCCTACGAGCAGTACTTA. Translation: CASSLGQPTNSYEQYL. V usage is TRBV5-1 and J usage is TRBJ2-7, with unresolved D. The V end was cut by 0 bases, the J end by 0 bases, with 13 bases between. This CDR3 has 16 amino acids. Germline loops: CDR1 SGHRS, CDR2 YFSETQ.

In this sample, this clonotype turned up many times. This rearrangement joins TRBV9 to TRBJ2-7, with 8 bases fitting TRBD2. V shed 4 bases and J 2 bases; nucleotides not matched to a gene: 5. The germline V gene has CDR1 SGDLS and CDR2 YYNGEE. The CDR3 is made up of 14 amino acids. The CDR3 DNA is TGTGCCAGCAGCCCCGGGACTAGGACCTACGAGCAGTACTTC. It codes for CASSPGTRTYEQYF.

This chain joins TRBV19 and TRBJ1-2; TRBD1 is a possible D gene (5 bases). With 6 bases removed from V and 2 bases from J, the gap between germline ends came to 16 bases. The CDR3 is 15 amino acids. Germline values: CDR1 LNHDA, CDR2 SQIVND (reference sequence). CDR3 DNA sequence: TGTGCCAGTAGGCGATTGGGGGAGTGGAACTATGGCTACACCTTC. Encoded protein: CASRRLGEWNYGYTF. Full variable domain (outside the CDR3, taken from reference TRBV19 and TRBJ1-2): DGGITQSPKYLFRKEGQNVTLSCEQNLNHDAMYWYRQDPGQGLRLIYYSQIVNDFQKGDIAEGYSVSREKKESFPLTVTSAQKNPTAFYLCASRRLGEWNYGYTFGSGTRLTVV.

This clonotype was observed a few times. The V and J genes are TRBV19 and TRBJ1-1; 7 bases fit TRBD1. V lost 5 bases to trimming and J lost 4 bases; unmatched junction nucleotides: 7. Looked up from germline, CDR1 is LNHDA and CDR2 is SQIVND (reference sequence). This CDR3 region has 14 residues. CDR3 nucleotide sequence: TGTGCCAGTAGTTTCGAGACAGGGCTCACTGAAGCTTTCTTT. Translation: CASSFETGLTEAFF.

This clonotype was seen at least ten times. The chain uses TRBV7-9 and TRBJ1-1, with 8 bases fitting TRBD1. Unmatched junction bases numbered 7, after V lost 5 bases and J lost 5 bases. CDR3 length: 14 residues. Germline V gene lookup returns CDR1 SEHNR and CDR2 FQNEAQ (reference sequence). CDR3 sequence: CASSGAGGGTEAFF. CDR3 in DNA: TGTGCCAGCAGCGGCGCAGGGGGCGGAACTGAAGCTTTCTTT.

This clonotype was counted only a few times. The V and J genes are TRBV20-1 and TRBJ1-5; no clear D. Germline lookup yields CDR1 DFQATT and CDR2 SNEGSKA (reference sequence). CDR3 length: 15 amino acids. V was shortened by 1 base and J by 0 bases, with 10 bases between the two germline ends. CDR3 sequence reads: CSARGGDYSNQPQHF. In nucleotides, the CDR3 is TGCAGTGCTAGAGGTGGGGATTATAGCAATCAGCCCCAGCATTTT.

This clonotype showed up many times. The gene calls are TRBV15 and TRBJ2-1; 7 positions agree with TRBD1. Trimming cost V 1 base and J 1 base; bases outside gene matches: 10. The length of the CDR3 is 18 residues. The germline V gene has CDR1 LNHNV and CDR2 YYDKDF (reference sequence). CDR3 coding DNA: TGTGCCACCAGCAGAGGGGCCGGACAGGTCCCTTCCTACAATGAGCAGTTCTTC. As protein: CATSRGAGQVPSYNEQFF.

This clonotype was observed a handful of times. The genes are TRBV11-3 and TRBJ2-3, with TRBD2 matching over 11 bases. In germline, CDR1 is SGHNT, CDR2 YENEEA. The CDR3 has 13 amino acids. The J segment lost 2 bases and the V segment lost 10 bases, leaving 2 bases of the junction unmatched. CDR3 residues: CAISGRATDTQYF. CDR3 nucleotide sequence: TGTGCCATTAGCGGGAGGGCCACAGATACGCAGTATTTT.

The chain recombines TRBV7-9 with TRBJ1-6; no definite D call. The V gene lost 5 bases and the J gene lost 10 bases, with 30 bases spanning the gap. Germline V gene data show CDR1 as SEHNR and CDR2 as FQNEAQ (reference sequence). This CDR3 has 19 residues. The CDR3 sequence is CASSAGGLAREEVISPLHF. CDR3 DNA sequence: TGTGCCAGCAGCGCCGGTGGGTTGGCCCGGGAAGAGGTAATCTCACCCCTCCACTTT.

This clonotype has a count of ten or more. In nucleotides, the CDR3 is TGTGCCAGCAGTTTGGTTCCCGGGAGTAGGACCTACAATGAGCAGTTCTTC. Translation gives CASSLVPGSRTYNEQFF. The chain carries TRBV27 and TRBJ2-1, with D maybe TRBD2 (6 bases). Deletions cut 3 bases from V and 2 bases from J, with 17 bases between. CDR3 length: 17 amino acids. From germline, CDR1 is MNHEY and CDR2 SMNVEV (reference sequence).

The chain uses TRBV10-1 and TRBJ2-3; TRBD2 matches 7 bases. The V gene end was trimmed by 10 bases and the J gene end by 3 bases; junction bases not matched to a gene: 10. The CDR3 is 14 amino acids. Germline values: CDR1 WNHNN, CDR2 SYGVQD (reference sequence). CDR3 nucleotide sequence: TGCGCCAACAAAAGGACTAGAAGTACAGATACGCAGTATTTT. Protein product: CANKRTRSTDTQYF.

Note on this clonotype: At one of its ends the junction is not consistent with the germline gene, which may arise from a read error. The chain has TRBV25-1 and TRBJ1-5; D gene ambiguous. Germline CDR1 is MGHDK and CDR2 is SYGVNS. CDR3 length: 16 amino acids. The CDR3 DNA sequence: TGTGCCAGCAGTCCGAGAACAGTCCTTAGCGATCAGCCCCAGCATTTT. This encodes CASSPRTVLSDQPQHF. The variable domain in full, with the rest retrieved from reference TRBV25-1 and TRBJ1-5, is EADIYQTPRYLVIGTGKKITLECSQTMGHDKMYWYQQDPGMELHLIHYSYGVNSTEKGDLSSESTVSRIRTEHFPLTLESARPSHTSQYLCASSPRTVLSDQPQHFGDGTRLSIL.

The table lists this clonotype with many counts. The chain has TRBV9 and TRBJ2-1, with 10 bases aligning to TRBD2. This CDR3 has 14 amino acids. The V segment lost 6 bases and the J segment 5 bases; nucleotides outside the gene matches: 5. Germline V gene sequence: CDR1 SGDLS, CDR2 YYNGEE. In DNA, the CDR3 is TGTGCCAGCAACCCGGGACTAGCGAACAATGAGCAGTTCTTC. It translates to CASNPGLANNEQFF.

In its sample, this clonotype was seen many times. J is TRBJ2-7 and V is TRBV28; D remains ambiguous. This CDR3 is built from 15 residues. Germline V gives CDR1 MDHEN, CDR2 SYDVKM. V was clipped by 7 bases and J by 7 bases, with 23 bases between them. CDR3 in DNA: TGTGCCAGCACCCATCATGACGGCCGGATAGGTGAGCAGTACTTC. This codes for CASTHHDGRIGEQYF.

This clonotype was seen once. A read error may explain this, as a much larger clone is one base away. This chain links TRBV24-1 with TRBJ2-1; the D gene is possibly TRBD2 (7 bases). The CDR3 has 15 amino acids. The germline gives CDR1 KGHDR, CDR2 SFDVKD. V was cut by 8 bases and J by 10 bases, with 23 bases left in between. The CDR3, as DNA: TGTGCCACCAAGACAAGGGTGGCAGGGGAGGGCGAGCAGTTCTTC. Translated: CATKTRVAGEGEQFF.

V and J are TRBV27 and TRBJ1-5; D gene uncertain. Germline loops: CDR1 MNHEY, CDR2 SMNVEV (reference sequence). Trimming took off 9 bases at V and 1 base at J, with 13 bases between the two ends. This CDR3 comprises 14 residues. CDR3 in DNA: TGTGCCAGTAGACCAGGTACCAGCAATCAGCCCCAGCATTTT. Amino acids: CASRPGTSNQPQHF.

The chain is built from TRBV20-1 and TRBJ2-5; TRBD2 aligns across 10 bases. The CDR3 covers 12 residues. The germline V gene encodes CDR1 DFQATT and CDR2 SNEGSKA (reference sequence). Here the CDR3 reads CGLAGGQETQYF. In DNA, the CDR3 is TGCGGTTTAGCGGGAGGCCAAGAGACCCAGTACTTC.

This clonotype was counted at least ten times. The rearrangement joins TRBV7-9 to TRBJ2-7; perhaps D is TRBD1 or TRBD2 (8 bases each). V was trimmed by 4 bases and J by 1 base, leaving 17 bases between them. This CDR3 comprises 16 residues. Per the germline V gene, CDR1 is SEHNR and CDR2 is FQNEAQ (reference sequence). DNA of the CDR3: TGTGCCAGCAGCTCCCGGGGGGGGGACAGGTCCTACGAGCAGTACTTC. Translation gives CASSSRGGDRSYEQYF.

The rearrangement links TRBV4-2 to TRBJ2-4, with 8 bases that match TRBD2. V lost 2 bases and J lost 8; bases outside the gene matches: 11. The germline V gene has CDR1 LGHNA and CDR2 YNFKEQ. The CDR3 has 16 residues. The CDR3 here is CASSQRPGRADDIQYF. CDR3 coding DNA: TGTGCCAGCAGCCAAAGGCCCGGGAGGGCCGATGACATTCAGTACTTC.

The chain joins TRBV19 to TRBJ2-2, with 8 bases aligning to TRBD1. The CDR3 length is 14 residues. Germline V gives CDR1 LNHDA, CDR2 SQIVND (reference sequence). The V segment lost 6 bases and the J segment 7 bases; nucleotides outside the gene matches: 7. This chain's CDR3 is CASRSRGLNGELFF. The CDR3, as DNA: TGTGCCAGTAGGTCCAGGGGGCTGAACGGGGAGCTGTTTTTT. Using reference TRBV19 and TRBJ2-2 for the parts outside the CDR3, the full variable domain is DGGITQSPKYLFRKEGQNVTLSCEQNLNHDAMYWYRQDPGQGLRLIYYSQIVNDFQKGDIAEGYSVSREKKESFPLTVTSAQKNPTAFYLCASRSRGLNGELFFGEGSRLTVL.

The table lists this clonotype with a few counts. The chain couples TRBV12-5 to TRBJ2-1; 10 nucleotides align to TRBD2. The CDR3 spans 16 residues. Germline V lookup: CDR1 LGHNT, CDR2 FRNRAP. V was clipped by 6 bases and J by 2 bases; unmatched bases: 7. CDR3 sequence (DNA): TGTGCTAGTGGCCCAGTAGCGGGAGGACCCTACAATGAGCAGTTCTTC. Protein product: CASGPVAGGPYNEQFF.

This clonotype was recorded at least ten times. A read error may produce the germline difference seen at one junction end. The chain links TRBV11-2 to TRBJ2-5; D is undetermined. This CDR3 has 11 amino acids. Germline assignment: CDR1 SGHAT and CDR2 FQNNGV. The CDR3 spells CASSLGGPHYF. The CDR3 DNA is TGTGCCAGCAGCTTAGGAGGACCCCACTACTTC.

A few counts support this clonotype. V and J are TRBV27 and TRBJ2-7; 7 bases agree with TRBD2. The V gene's germline CDR1 is MNHEY and CDR2 SMNVEV (reference sequence). V shed 0 bases and J 2 bases; nucleotides not matched to a gene: 7. This CDR3 is 16 amino acids long. CDR3 sequence (DNA): TGTGCCAGCAGTTTATCGGTCGGGACTATTGCCTACGAGCAGTACTTC. Encoded protein: CASSLSVGTIAYEQYF.

This clonotype showed up many times. The V gene is TRBV18, the J gene TRBJ1-2, with a possible D match to TRBD1 (5 bases). Germline CDR1 reads KGHSH; CDR2 reads LQKENI. V was clipped by 1 base and J by 4 bases, with 16 bases between them. This CDR3 is built from 16 residues. The CDR3 DNA reads TGTGCCAGCTCACCACAGGGGACGGCCTTCTTCTATGGCTACACCTTC. It encodes CASSPQGTAFFYGYTF.

The V call is TRBV6-5, the J call TRBJ1-1; D ambiguous. The CDR3 is made up of 11 amino acids. CDR1 is MNHEY, CDR2 SVGAGI, per germline. Trimming stripped 3 bases from V and 7 bases from J, with 6 bases between. The CDR3 protein is CASSYRNEAFF. The CDR3 DNA follows: TGTGCCAGCAGTTATAGGAATGAAGCTTTCTTT.

This clonotype was seen a handful of times. The genes are TRBV7-9 and TRBJ2-3; D might be TRBD2 (6 bases). Trimming left V 5 bases short and J 2 bases short, with 20 bases between. Per germline, CDR1 SEHNR and CDR2 FQNEAQ (reference sequence). This CDR3 region has 17 residues. CDR3 nucleotides: TGTGCCAGCAGCCCTCCCCGCACGGGGGTCAACACAGATACGCAGTATTTT. This sequence encodes CASSPPRTGVNTDTQYF.

This CDR3 reads CASSPFGLAGYYEQYF. In DNA, the CDR3 is TGTGCCAGCTCACCATTCGGACTAGCGGGATACTACGAGCAGTACTTC. The chain links TRBV18 to TRBJ2-7; 12 bases match TRBD2. CDR1 is KGHSH and CDR2 is LQKENI in the germline V gene. There are 16 residues in the CDR3. V dropped 2 bases and J dropped 3; count of bases not matched to a gene: 5. The whole variable domain, filled in from reference TRBV18 and TRBJ2-7, reads NAGVMQNPRHLVRRRGQEARLRCSPMKGHSHVYWYRQLPEEGLKFMVYLQKENIIDESGMPKERFSAEFPKEGPSILRIQQVVRGDSAAYFCASSPFGLAGYYEQYFGPGTRLTVT.